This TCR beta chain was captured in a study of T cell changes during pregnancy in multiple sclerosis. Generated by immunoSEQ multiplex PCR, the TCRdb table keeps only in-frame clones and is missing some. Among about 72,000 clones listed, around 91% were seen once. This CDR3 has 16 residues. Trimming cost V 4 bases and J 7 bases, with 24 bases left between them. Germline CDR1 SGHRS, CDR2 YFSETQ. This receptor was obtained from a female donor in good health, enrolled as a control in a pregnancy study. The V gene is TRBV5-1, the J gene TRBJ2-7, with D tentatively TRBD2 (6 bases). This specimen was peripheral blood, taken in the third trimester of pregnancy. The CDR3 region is CASSPRGGTPPREQYF. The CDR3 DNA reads TGCGCCAGCAGCCCCCGAGGCGGGACCCCGCCGCGGGAGCAGTACTTC.